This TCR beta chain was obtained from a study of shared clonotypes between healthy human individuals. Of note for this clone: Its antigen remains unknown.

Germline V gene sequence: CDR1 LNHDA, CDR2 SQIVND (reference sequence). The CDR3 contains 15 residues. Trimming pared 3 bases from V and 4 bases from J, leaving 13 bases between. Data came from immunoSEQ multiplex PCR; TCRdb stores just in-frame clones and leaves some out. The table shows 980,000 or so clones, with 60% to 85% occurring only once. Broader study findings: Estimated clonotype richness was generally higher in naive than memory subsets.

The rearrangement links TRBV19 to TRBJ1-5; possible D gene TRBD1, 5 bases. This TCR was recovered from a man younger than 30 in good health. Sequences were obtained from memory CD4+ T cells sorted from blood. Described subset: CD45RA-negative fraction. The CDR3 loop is CASSMVIGANQPQHF. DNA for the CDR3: TGTGCCAGTAGTATGGTTATCGGGGCAAATCAGCCCCAGCATTTT. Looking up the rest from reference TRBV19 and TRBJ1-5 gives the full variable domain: DGGITQSPKYLFRKEGQNVTLSCEQNLNHDAMYWYRQDPGQGLRLIYYSQIVNDFQKGDIAEGYSVSREKKESFPLTVTSAQKNPTAFYLCASSMVIGANQPQHFGDGTRLSIL.